Following are 14 T cell receptor beta chains from one sample sequenced in a study of T cell responses to AZD1222 COVID-19 vaccine. Assay used: immunoSEQ multiplex PCR; TCRdb lists only in-frame clones, some missing. The table includes 100,000 to 150,000 clones, around 87% detected once. The sample was peripheral blood, taken on day 0 of AZD1222 vaccination. Receptors originate from an adult in good health.

The rearrangement uses TRBV19 and TRBJ2-4, with a possible D match to TRBD1 (6 bases). The V end lost 4 bases, the J end lost 3 bases, and 13 bases lay between the germline ends. Germline V gene data show CDR1 as LNHDA and CDR2 as SQIVND (reference sequence). The CDR3 totals 15 residues. The CDR3 DNA reads TGTGCCAGTAGTACAGGGACCAGGGGCAAAAACATTCAGTACTTC. Residues: CASSTGTRGKNIQYF. The variable domain in full, with the rest retrieved from reference TRBV19 and TRBJ2-4, is DGGITQSPKYLFRKEGQNVTLSCEQNLNHDAMYWYRQDPGQGLRLIYYSQIVNDFQKGDIAEGYSVSREKKESFPLTVTSAQKNPTAFYLCASSTGTRGKNIQYFGAGTRLSVL.

To note about this clone: The junction does not match germline at one end; this may be a read error. The chain couples TRBV4-3 to TRBJ1-1, with 8 bases fitting TRBD1. The CDR3 is made up of 14 amino acids. Per the germline V gene, CDR1 is LGHNA and CDR2 is YSLEER. CDR3 amino acids: CASSKEVQGGKAFF. As DNA, the CDR3 is TGCGCCAGCAGCAAAGAGGTACAGGGGGGTAAAGCTTTCTTT.

The J gene is TRBJ2-4, the V gene TRBV3-1 (or the pseudogene TRBV3-2), with D possibly being TRBD2 (6 bases). Germline loops: CDR1 LGHDT, CDR2 YNNKEL (reference sequence). V lost 1 base, J lost 1 base, and 14 bases lay in between. This CDR3 comprises 17 residues. The CDR3 reads CASSQVRGSGAKNIQYF. The CDR3 DNA reads as TGTGCCAGCAGCCAAGTAAGAGGGAGCGGGGCCAAAAACATTCAGTACTTC.

The genes are TRBV27 and TRBJ2-7; D gene unclear. The germline V and J ends were trimmed by 5 bases and 5 bases, with 13 bases remaining between them. The CDR3 is 13 amino acids. Germline CDR1 and CDR2: MNHEY and SMNVEV (reference sequence). CDR3 amino acids: CASSRAVPHEQYF. CDR3 bases: TGTGCCAGCAGTAGAGCCGTCCCCCACGAGCAGTACTTC.

This sequence joins TRBV3-1 (or the pseudogene TRBV3-2) and TRBJ2-4, with unresolved D. Germline assignment: CDR1 LGHDT and CDR2 YNNKEL (reference sequence). The CDR3 has 17 residues. V dropped 4 bases and J dropped 0 bases, with 16 bases sitting between them. As DNA, the CDR3 is TGTGCCAGCAGCCCCAGGTTCAGTGGGGTAGCCAAAAACATTCAGTACTTC. The encoded protein is CASSPRFSGVAKNIQYF.

The CDR3 sequence is CASSPLKTGNSGNTIYF. Written as DNA, the CDR3 is TGTGCCAGCTCACCATTAAAGACAGGAAACTCTGGAAACACCATATATTTT. The V and J genes are TRBV18 and TRBJ1-3; a possible D gene is TRBD1 (6 bases). V lost 2 bases to trimming and J lost 0 bases, with 14 bases between them. This CDR3 is 17 amino acids long. CDR1 is KGHSH and CDR2 is LQKENI in the germline V gene.

This sequence joins TRBV21-1 and TRBJ2-1; the table's D gene call, TRBD2, was not cross checked with the DNA. TRBV21-1 is a known pseudogene. The CDR3 has 15 residues. The CDR3 reads CASSNGTRGSNEQFF. The CDR3 nucleotides read TGTGCCAGCAGCAATGGGACTAGGGGCTCCAATGAGCAGTTCTTC.

V gene TRBV2 combines with J gene TRBJ2-1, with a weak D call TRBD2 (6 bases). The CDR3 has 15 amino acids. The V gene lost 6 bases and the J gene lost 7 bases, with 19 bases spanning the gap. Per the germline V gene, CDR1 is SNHLY and CDR2 is FYNNEI. As DNA, the CDR3 is TGTGCCAGCAGAGGAGGGACTGCGGGAAGGAATGAGCAGTTCTTC. Protein sequence: CASRGGTAGRNEQFF.

The chain carries TRBV9 and TRBJ2-7; weak D call: TRBD2 (5 bases). The CDR3 loop spans 16 amino acids. Germline V lookup: CDR1 SGDLS, CDR2 YYNGEE. V was pared by 0 bases and J by 4 bases, with 17 bases between. CDR3 DNA sequence: TGTGCCAGCAGCGTAGAGGGTTGGACTGAGGGTTACGAGCAGTACTTC. Its translation: CASSVEGWTEGYEQYF.

The chain couples TRBV3-1 (or the pseudogene TRBV3-2) to TRBJ2-7; TRBD1 matches 8 bases. The CDR3 loop spans 14 amino acids. J gave up 3 bases and V 6 bases, and 7 bases lay outside the gene matches. CDR1 is LGHDT, CDR2 YNNKEL, per germline (reference sequence). The CDR3 loop is CASSLQGVVYEQYF. As DNA, the CDR3 is TGTGCCAGCAGTCTACAGGGGGTGGTCTACGAGCAGTACTTC.

The CDR3 reads CASSPRQGGSTGELFF. As DNA, the CDR3 is TGTGCCAGCTCACCCAGACAGGGGGGGAGCACCGGGGAGCTGTTTTTT. The chain combines TRBV18 with TRBJ2-2, with 9 bases lining up with TRBD1. The ends lost 3 bases at V and 4 bases at J; junction bases unmatched: 6. CDR1 is KGHSH and CDR2 is LQKENI in the germline V gene. This CDR3 has 16 amino acids. The full variable domain, with the rest looked up from reference TRBV18 and TRBJ2-2, is NAGVMQNPRHLVRRRGQEARLRCSPMKGHSHVYWYRQLPEEGLKFMVYLQKENIIDESGMPKERFSAEFPKEGPSILRIQQVVRGDSAAYFCASSPRQGGSTGELFFGEGSRLTVL.

As DNA, the CDR3 is TGTGCCAGTAGTATAGTCGTGGGACAGGGAGGAAGGAGCTATGGCTACACCTTC. Its protein is CASSIVVGQGGRSYGYTF. The chain uses TRBV19 and TRBJ1-2; TRBD1 agrees at 9 bases. J was trimmed by 4 bases and V by 1 base; bases with no gene match: 13. Germline CDR1 reads LNHDA; CDR2 reads SQIVND (reference sequence). CDR3 length: 18 amino acids.

V gene TRBV28 combines with J gene TRBJ1-2; D not certain. V gave up 3 bases and J gave up 4 bases, with 9 bases separating them. Germline values: CDR1 MDHEN, CDR2 SYDVKM. The CDR3 spans 13 residues. The CDR3 sequence: CASSFSGTYGYTF. In nucleotides, the CDR3 is TGTGCCAGCAGTTTTTCCGGTACCTATGGCTACACCTTC.

A remark on this clone: Germline and junction disagree at one end, which may indicate a read error. The V call is TRBV7-7, the J call TRBJ2-7, with 8 positions matching TRBD1. CDR1 and CDR2 (germline): SSHAT, FNYEAQ (reference sequence). CDR3 size: 13 residues. The CDR3 DNA follows: TGTGCTAGCAGCTTACAGGGGGGCTACGAGCAGTACTTC. This gives the protein CASSLQGGYEQYF.